This entry lists 21 T cell receptor beta chains sequenced from one sample in a study of shared clonotypes between healthy human individuals. Sequencing was performed with immunoSEQ multiplex PCR; in TCRdb, only in-frame clones are kept and a portion is missing. The repertoire holds more than 2,000,000 clones, roughly 92% seen once, with more than 0.12% in the top ten. The sequenced sample consisted of naive CD4+ T cells sorted from blood. The sample's subset: CD45RA+ positively selected. The receptors were sampled from a man aged 18 to 30 in good health.

The CDR3 sequence is CSVAQLAGGAEQYF. Written as DNA, the CDR3 is TGCAGCGTTGCCCAACTAGCGGGAGGGGCCGAGCAGTACTTC. J is TRBJ2-7 and V is TRBV29-1; 13 bases are shared with TRBD2. J lost 6 bases, V lost 4 bases, and 6 bases had no gene match. Germline-derived CDR1 and CDR2 are SQVTM and ANQGSEA. The CDR3 has 14 amino acids.

The chain has TRBV18 and TRBJ2-7; D uncertain. V was clipped by 3 bases and J by 7 bases, with 10 bases between them. Germline values: CDR1 KGHSH, CDR2 LQKENI. CDR3 length equals 12 residues. The CDR3 DNA follows: TGTGCCAGCTCACCCGACTCCTGGGAGCAGTACTTC. Protein sequence: CASSPDSWEQYF.

This clone occurred a few times. J is TRBJ1-6 and V is TRBV7-2, with 9 bases that match TRBD1. With 6 bases clipped from V and 7 bases from J, the junction kept 4 bases outside the gene matches. The CDR3 has 14 amino acids. The germline gives CDR1 SGHTA, CDR2 FQGNSA. The CDR3 nucleotides read TGTGCCAGCAGGGGGACAGGGAGGAATTCACCCCTCCACTTT. This sequence encodes CASRGTGRNSPLHF. The full variable domain, completed using reference TRBV7-2 and TRBJ1-6, is GAGVSQSPSNKVTEKGKDVELRCDPISGHTALYWYRQSLGQGLEFLIYFQGNSAPDKSGLPSDRFSAERTGGSVSTLTIQRTQQEDSAVYLCASRGTGRNSPLHFGNGTRLTVT.

The V call is TRBV27, the J call TRBJ2-5; 7 bases are shared with TRBD1. The CDR3 consists of 14 residues. The germline CDR1 and CDR2 sequences are MNHEY and SMNVEV (reference sequence). With V trimmed by 8 bases and J by 2 bases, 8 bases remained unmatched. DNA of the CDR3: TGTGCCAGCGGATCGTTACAGGGGCAAGAGACCCAGTACTTC. Translating it yields CASGSLQGQETQYF.

The chain couples TRBV5-6 to TRBJ2-1; D remains unclear. The CDR3 consists of 14 residues. Germline CDR1 SGHDT, CDR2 YYEEEE. V gave up 2 bases and J gave up 10 bases, with 16 bases separating them. The CDR3 coding sequence is TGTGCCAGCAGCTTAGTCGGCAGCCAAAGGGAGCAGTTCTTC. It is translated as CASSLVGSQREQFF.

V and J are TRBV11-3 and TRBJ2-1; 8 nucleotides match TRBD2. This CDR3 comprises 15 residues. V lost 2 bases to trimming and J lost 7 bases; unmatched junction nucleotides: 7. Germline CDR1 SGHNT, CDR2 YENEEA. CDR3 nucleotide sequence: TGTGCCAGCAGCTTATTCAGCGGGACTAGTAATGAGCAGTTCTTC. This translates into CASSLFSGTSNEQFF.

The chain couples TRBV12-1 to TRBJ1-3; the tabulated D call, TRBD1, remains unverified against the DNA. TRBV12-1 is a listed pseudogene. The length of the CDR3 is 16 residues. CDR3: CASSFGQGKSGNTIYF. The DNA of the CDR3 is TGTGCCAGCAGCTTTGGCCAGGGCAAGTCTGGAAACACCATATATTTT.

As for this clone: In the same sample, other DNA sequences code for this CDR3. This chain uses TRBV7-9 with TRBJ2-3; no firm D call. The CDR3 length is 12 residues. Germline CDR1 and CDR2: SEHNR and FQNEAQ (reference sequence). The ends were cut back, 1 base at V and 5 bases at J, with 4 bases in the middle. For the CDR3, the DNA is TGTGCCAGCAGCTTAGTAGGAGATACGCAGTATTTT. Amino acids: CASSLVGDTQYF.

The chain combines TRBV2 with TRBJ2-1; 7 nucleotides agree with TRBD1. V shed 5 bases, J shed 1 base, and the junction held 2 bases outside the gene matches. The CDR3 contains 14 residues. Looked up from germline, CDR1 is SNHLY and CDR2 is FYNNEI. As DNA, the CDR3 is TGTGCCAGCAGTCAGACAGGGTCCTACAATGAGCAGTTCTTC. As protein: CASSQTGSYNEQFF.

The chain combines TRBV28 with TRBJ2-3, with TRBD2 matching over 7 bases. Germline loops: CDR1 MDHEN, CDR2 SYDVKM. There are 15 residues in the CDR3. Unmatched junction bases numbered 2, after V lost 2 bases and J lost 0 bases. For the CDR3, the DNA is TGTGCCAGCAGTTTAGCGGGGGAAAGCACAGATACGCAGTATTTT. It codes for CASSLAGESTDTQYF. Complete variable domain (other parts from reference TRBV28 and TRBJ2-3): DVKVTQSSRYLVKRTGEKVFLECVQDMDHENMFWYRQDPGLGLRLIYFSYDVKMKEKGDIPEGYSVSREKKERFSLILESASTNQTSMYLCASSLAGESTDTQYFGPGTRLTVL.

The chain employs TRBV19 and TRBJ2-5; 8 nucleotides align to TRBD1. This CDR3 has 14 residues. With 4 bases clipped from V and 6 bases from J, the junction kept 7 bases outside the gene matches. CDR1 and CDR2 from the germline V gene are LNHDA and SQIVND (reference sequence). CDR3 coding DNA: TGTGCCAGTAGTACTCAGACAGGGGCCCAGACCCAGTACTTC. Its protein product is CASSTQTGAQTQYF.

The rearrangement links TRBV7-6 to TRBJ2-3, with D possibly matching TRBD1 (6 bases). The CDR3 is made up of 15 amino acids. Between the trimmed V and J ends, which lost 2 bases and 3 bases, there was a span of 12 bases. Germline CDR1 reads SGHVS; CDR2 reads FNYEAQ. The CDR3 protein is CASSLQGFGTDTQYF. The CDR3 DNA is TGTGCCAGCAGCTTACAGGGGTTTGGTACAGATACGCAGTATTTT.

This chain links TRBV14 with TRBJ2-3, with TRBD2 as a possible D gene (5 bases). Trimming removed 5 bases from V and 1 base from J, with 13 bases in between. The CDR3 is 15 residues long. Germline CDR1 and CDR2: SGHDN and FVKESK. CDR3 DNA sequence: TGTGCCAGCAGCTACCGGGAACGAGGCACAGATACGCAGTATTTT. It specifies CASSYRERGTDTQYF.

This chain connects TRBV7-9 to TRBJ1-2, with TRBD1 as a possible D gene (5 bases). This CDR3 has 13 residues. Germline loops: CDR1 SEHNR, CDR2 FQNEAQ (reference sequence). The V and J ends lost 6 bases and 8 bases respectively, with 16 bases between them. The CDR3 sequence: CASRISGEGGYTF. The DNA of the CDR3 is TGTGCCAGCAGGATCAGTGGAGAGGGGGGCTACACCTTC. Together with reference TRBV7-9 and TRBJ1-2, the CDR3 gives the full variable domain: DTGVSQNPRHKITKRGQNVTFRCDPISEHNRLYWYRQTLGQGPEFLTYFQNEAQLEKSRLLSDRFSAERPKGSFSTLEIQRTEQGDSAMYLCASRISGEGGYTFGSGTRLTVV.

The chain uses TRBV7-9 and TRBJ2-2, with 7 nucleotides matching TRBD2. V lost 1 base, J lost 7 bases, and 9 bases stayed unmatched. CDR3 length equals 16 residues. From germline, CDR1 is SEHNR and CDR2 FQNEAQ (reference sequence). Written as DNA, the CDR3 is TGTGCCAGCAGCTTAGGATCGGCGGGAGCGGTCGGGGAGCTGTTTTTT. Translation: CASSLGSAGAVGELFF.

About this clone itself: This same CDR3 is encoded by further DNA sequences in the sample. This chain joins TRBV7-9 and TRBJ2-1, with 7 bases matching TRBD2. The CDR3 is 15 residues long. Germline CDR1 is SEHNR and CDR2 is FQNEAQ (reference sequence). V shed 3 bases and J 5 bases; nucleotides not matched to a gene: 7. The CDR3 DNA reads TGTGCCAGCAGCTTGCGGGAGAGGGTCGACAATGAGCAGTTCTTC. Translated: CASSLRERVDNEQFF.

The chain has TRBV29-1 and TRBJ1-3, with D uncertain. The germline V gene encodes CDR1 SQVTM and CDR2 ANQGSEA. There are 13 residues in the CDR3. V was pared by 1 base and J by 1 base, with 5 bases between. The CDR3 reads CSVEGPSGNTIYF. The CDR3 region has the DNA TGCAGCGTTGAAGGACCGTCTGGAAACACCATATATTTT.

J is TRBJ1-3 and V is TRBV11-3; D not resolved. Per the germline V gene, CDR1 is SGHNT and CDR2 is YENEEA. V was shortened by 0 bases and J by 0 bases, with 9 bases between the two germline ends. The CDR3 is 16 residues long. The CDR3 reads CASSLELTHSGNTIYF. CDR3 in DNA: TGTGCCAGCAGCTTAGAGCTGACCCACTCTGGAAACACCATATATTTT.

With respect to this clone: Other DNA sequences of this sample code for an identical CDR3. The rearrangement links TRBV19 to TRBJ1-2; D unresolved. The CDR3 runs to 11 residues. Per germline, CDR1 LNHDA and CDR2 SQIVND (reference sequence). Trimming stripped 3 bases from V and 4 bases from J, with 3 bases between. The CDR3 sequence is CASSMAYGYTF. The DNA of the CDR3 is TGTGCCAGTAGTATGGCCTATGGCTACACCTTC.

Remarks on this clone: Other DNA sequences in this specimen translate into the identical CDR3. CDR3 region: CASSGGGAGETQYF. The CDR3, as DNA: TGCGCCAGCAGCGGCGGGGGGGCCGGAGAGACCCAGTACTTC. V and J are TRBV5-1 and TRBJ2-5; the match to TRBD2 covers 9 bases. Germline CDR1 and CDR2: SGHRS and YFSETQ. Unmatched junction bases numbered 5, after V lost 4 bases and J lost 4 bases. The CDR3 totals 14 residues.

V and J are TRBV4-3 and TRBJ2-1; 8 positions match TRBD2. Germline assignment: CDR1 LGHNA and CDR2 YSLEER. V was clipped by 2 bases and J by 2 bases; unmatched bases: 11. The CDR3 is 18 residues long. The CDR3 loop reads CASSQYRTGGRPYNEQFF. The CDR3 DNA reads TGCGCCAGCAGCCAATATAGGACGGGAGGGCGGCCCTACAATGAGCAGTTCTTC.